Listed below are T cell receptor beta chains from one sample, sequenced in a study of shared clonotypes between healthy human individuals. Sequenced by immunoSEQ multiplex PCR; TCRdb stores in-frame clones only, minus some. Of approximately 180,000 clones in the sample, roughly 91% are singletons; the top ten hold around 0.067%. Sample: naive CD4+ T cells sorted from blood. These receptors were taken from a woman aged 25 to 39 in good health. CDR3s include the opening cysteine and the closing phenylalanine or tryptophan. Each record gives: V gene, D gene, clone size, J gene, CDR3 protein, CDR3 DNA. The D gene is left open where the match is weak. Size is omitted from some rows. Given values are once, few, many or a class for expanded clones.

v_call: TRBV27
d_call: .
clone_size: .
j_call: TRBJ1-5
cdr3_aa: CASSSDNNQPQHF
cdr3_nt: TGTGCCAGCAGTTCAGACAACAATCAGCCCCAGCATTTT

v_call: TRBV18
d_call: .
clone_size: once
j_call: TRBJ1-4
cdr3_aa: CASSPRGTNEKLFF
cdr3_nt: TGTGCCAGCTCACCACGGGGAACTAATGAAAAACTGTTTTTT

v_call: TRBV29-1
d_call: .
clone_size: .
j_call: TRBJ2-1
cdr3_aa: CSVEDRVWDNEQFF
cdr3_nt: TGCAGCGTTGAAGACAGGGTTTGGGACAATGAGCAGTTCTTC

v_call: TRBV11-2
d_call: TRBD1
clone_size: .
j_call: TRBJ1-5
cdr3_aa: CASSLTGGGQPQHF
cdr3_nt: TGTGCCAGCAGCTTGACAGGGGGCGGCCAGCCCCAGCATTTT

v_call: TRBV29-1
d_call: TRBD1
clone_size: .
j_call: TRBJ2-7
cdr3_aa: CSVGGQGISYEQYF
cdr3_nt: TGCAGCGTGGGGGGACAGGGTATTTCCTACGAGCAGTACTTC

v_call: TRBV5-1
d_call: TRBD2
clone_size: .
j_call: TRBJ2-2
cdr3_aa: CASSPRASGITGELFF
cdr3_nt: TGCGCCAGCAGCCCCCGGGCTAGCGGGATAACCGGGGAGCTGTTTTTT

v_call: TRBV29-1
d_call: TRBD2
clone_size: .
j_call: TRBJ2-7
cdr3_aa: CSVGTSGLGEQYF
cdr3_nt: TGCAGCGTTGGTACTAGCGGTCTCGGAGAGCAGTACTTC

v_call: TRBV19
d_call: TRBD1
clone_size: .
j_call: TRBJ2-7
cdr3_aa: CASSNWGQGSYEQYF
cdr3_nt: TGTGCCAGTAGTAATTGGGGACAGGGGTCCTACGAGCAGTACTTC

v_call: TRBV5-1
d_call: TRBD2
clone_size: .
j_call: TRBJ2-2
cdr3_aa: CASSSGPSGNTGELFF
cdr3_nt: TGCGCCAGCAGCTCAGGTCCTAGCGGGAACACCGGGGAGCTGTTTTTT

v_call: TRBV27
d_call: .
clone_size: .
j_call: TRBJ1-5
cdr3_aa: CASSSTTTGPHQPQHF
cdr3_nt: TGTGCCAGCAGTTCCACAACGACAGGTCCACATCAGCCCCAGCATTTT

v_call: TRBV7-2
d_call: .
clone_size: .
j_call: TRBJ1-4
cdr3_aa: CASSLDRGNEKLFF
cdr3_nt: TGTGCCAGCAGCTTAGATCGGGGGAACGAAAAACTGTTTTTT

v_call: TRBV4-1
d_call: TRBD1
clone_size: .
j_call: TRBJ2-7
cdr3_aa: CASSQPGQGSYEQYF
cdr3_nt: TGCGCCAGCAGCCAACCGGGACAGGGGTCCTACGAGCAGTACTTC

v_call: TRBV10-1
d_call: .
clone_size: .
j_call: TRBJ2-2
cdr3_aa: CASSRQVTGAGGELFF
cdr3_nt: TGCGCCAGCAGTCGCCAAGTGACGGGGGCAGGCGGGGAGCTGTTTTTT

v_call: TRBV2
d_call: TRBD1
clone_size: .
j_call: TRBJ1-5
cdr3_aa: CASSEETGFQPQHF
cdr3_nt: TGTGCCAGCAGTGAAGAGACAGGGTTCCAACCCCAGCATTTT

v_call: TRBV6-1
d_call: .
clone_size: .
j_call: TRBJ2-1
cdr3_aa: CASTPGAGGGNEQFF
cdr3_nt: TGTGCCAGCACCCCTGGGGCAGGGGGAGGAAATGAGCAGTTCTTC

v_call: TRBV6-1
d_call: TRBD1
clone_size: .
j_call: TRBJ2-7
cdr3_aa: CASYERGLQYEQYF
cdr3_nt: TGTGCCAGCTACGAAAGGGGGCTCCAGTACGAGCAGTACTTC

v_call: TRBV10-3
d_call: TRBD1
clone_size: .
j_call: TRBJ2-3
cdr3_aa: CAISTASPHTGGGPDTQYF
cdr3_nt: TGTGCCATCAGCACCGCGTCCCCCCACACAGGGGGCGGACCAGATACGCAGTATTTT

v_call: TRBV19
d_call: .
clone_size: .
j_call: TRBJ2-2
cdr3_aa: CASSIRGRNTGELFF
cdr3_nt: TGTGCCAGTAGTATCCGGGGGCGAAACACCGGGGAGCTGTTTTTT

v_call: TRBV10-2
d_call: TRBD2
clone_size: .
j_call: TRBJ2-7
cdr3_aa: CASREIAGVYAYEQYF
cdr3_nt: TGCGCCAGCAGGGAGATAGCGGGCGTTTACGCCTACGAGCAGTACTTC

v_call: TRBV18
d_call: .
clone_size: .
j_call: TRBJ2-7
cdr3_aa: CASSPGRQSITYEQYF
cdr3_nt: TGTGCCAGCTCACCGGGTCGACAGAGTATAACCTACGAGCAGTACTTC

v_call: TRBV7-9
d_call: TRBD1
clone_size: .
j_call: TRBJ2-3
cdr3_aa: CASSPTGPDTQYF
cdr3_nt: TGTGCCAGCAGCCCGACAGGGCCAGATACGCAGTATTTT

v_call: TRBV15
d_call: TRBD1
clone_size: once
j_call: TRBJ1-3
cdr3_aa: CATSREGQGTASGNTIYF
cdr3_nt: TGTGCCACCAGCAGAGAAGGACAGGGAACGGCCTCTGGAAACACCATATATTTT

v_call: TRBV28
d_call: .
clone_size: .
j_call: TRBJ2-7
cdr3_aa: CASSFGGPNEQYF
cdr3_nt: TGTGCCAGCAGTTTTGGGGGGCCAAACGAGCAGTACTTC

v_call: TRBV2
d_call: .
clone_size: .
j_call: TRBJ1-4
cdr3_aa: CASSEALGLGEKLFF
cdr3_nt: TGTGCCAGCAGTGAAGCGTTGGGGTTAGGGGAAAAACTGTTTTTT

v_call: TRBV5-1
d_call: .
clone_size: .
j_call: TRBJ2-7
cdr3_aa: CASSFEGTYEQYF
cdr3_nt: TGCGCCAGCAGCTTCGAGGGTACCTACGAGCAGTACTTC

v_call: TRBV2
d_call: TRBD2
clone_size: .
j_call: TRBJ2-7
cdr3_aa: CACWGTSLSYEQYF
cdr3_nt: TGTGCCTGCTGGGGGACTAGTCTCTCCTACGAGCAGTACTTC

v_call: TRBV5-6
d_call: .
clone_size: .
j_call: TRBJ2-7
cdr3_aa: CASSTLVPYEQYF
cdr3_nt: TGTGCCAGCAGCACCCTCGTCCCCTACGAGCAGTACTTC

v_call: TRBV5-4
d_call: .
clone_size: .
j_call: TRBJ2-7
cdr3_aa: CASSVAVGTYEQYF
cdr3_nt: TGTGCCAGCAGCGTGGCGGTGGGAACCTACGAGCAGTACTTC

v_call: TRBV6-5
d_call: .
clone_size: .
j_call: TRBJ1-2
cdr3_aa: CAGTGVGGYGYTF
cdr3_nt: TGTGCCGGCACGGGGGTAGGAGGCTATGGCTACACCTTC

v_call: TRBV4-2
d_call: TRBD2
clone_size: .
j_call: TRBJ2-7
cdr3_aa: CASSDGTSGRPGRYEQYF
cdr3_nt: TGTGCCAGCTCCGACGGGACTAGCGGGAGGCCGGGCCGTTACGAGCAGTACTTC

v_call: TRBV28
d_call: .
clone_size: .
j_call: TRBJ2-2
cdr3_aa: CASSLGYTGELFF
cdr3_nt: TGTGCCAGCAGTTTAGGGTACACCGGGGAGCTGTTTTTT

v_call: TRBV28
d_call: .
clone_size: once
j_call: TRBJ1-5
cdr3_aa: CASSLGWGNQPQHF
cdr3_nt: TGTGCCAGCAGTTTAGGGTGGGGTAATCAGCCCCAGCATTTT

v_call: TRBV11-2
d_call: TRBD2
clone_size: .
j_call: TRBJ2-3
cdr3_aa: CASSLGVTSGTDTQYF
cdr3_nt: TGTGCCAGCAGCTTAGGTGTGACTAGCGGCACAGATACGCAGTATTTT

v_call: TRBV5-4
d_call: TRBD2
clone_size: .
j_call: TRBJ2-4
cdr3_aa: CASSLGGREDIQYF
cdr3_nt: TGTGCCAGCAGCTTGGGAGGGAGGGAGGACATTCAGTACTTC

v_call: TRBV7-6
d_call: TRBD2
clone_size: .
j_call: TRBJ2-1
cdr3_aa: CASNRRLAGNPISYNEQFF
cdr3_nt: TGTGCCAGCAACAGGCGACTAGCGGGGAACCCCATCTCCTACAATGAGCAGTTCTTC

v_call: TRBV19
d_call: TRBD1
clone_size: .
j_call: TRBJ1-1
cdr3_aa: CASSMTGGWKNTEAFF
cdr3_nt: TGTGCCAGTAGTATGACAGGGGGCTGGAAGAACACTGAAGCTTTCTTT

v_call: TRBV5-4
d_call: .
clone_size: .
j_call: TRBJ2-7
cdr3_aa: CASSFLVSVYEQYF
cdr3_nt: TGTGCCAGCAGCTTTCTAGTATCCGTCTACGAGCAGTACTTC

v_call: TRBV13
d_call: .
clone_size: .
j_call: TRBJ2-7
cdr3_aa: CASSSGEAFYEQYF
cdr3_nt: TGTGCCAGCAGCTCGGGAGAGGCGTTCTACGAGCAGTACTTC

v_call: TRBV10-3
d_call: TRBD1
clone_size: .
j_call: TRBJ2-7
cdr3_aa: CAIRVGQGSSYEQYF
cdr3_nt: TGTGCCATCAGGGTGGGACAGGGCTCCTCCTACGAGCAGTACTTC

v_call: TRBV28
d_call: .
clone_size: .
j_call: TRBJ2-2
cdr3_aa: CASSLWADSYTGELFF
cdr3_nt: TGTGCCAGCAGTTTATGGGCAGACAGCTACACCGGGGAGCTGTTTTTT

v_call: TRBV7-2
d_call: TRBD2
clone_size: .
j_call: TRBJ2-3
cdr3_aa: CASSLVVLAGGSDTQYF
cdr3_nt: TGTGCCAGCAGCTTAGTGGTACTAGCGGGAGGTTCTGATACGCAGTATTTT

v_call: TRBV28
d_call: TRBD2
clone_size: .
j_call: TRBJ2-7
cdr3_aa: CASSPRLASKQYF
cdr3_nt: TGTGCCAGCAGTCCTAGACTAGCTTCTAAGCAGTACTTC

v_call: TRBV30
d_call: .
clone_size: .
j_call: TRBJ1-3
cdr3_aa: CAWRAASGNTIYF
cdr3_nt: TGTGCCTGGAGAGCGGCCTCTGGAAACACCATATATTTT

v_call: TRBV9
d_call: .
clone_size: .
j_call: TRBJ2-2
cdr3_aa: CASSVVGVNTGELFF
cdr3_nt: TGTGCCAGCAGCGTAGTCGGGGTGAACACCGGGGAGCTGTTTTTT

v_call: TRBV15
d_call: .
clone_size: .
j_call: TRBJ2-1
cdr3_aa: CATSRDSGYNEQFF
cdr3_nt: TGTGCCACCAGCAGAGATAGCGGTTACAATGAGCAGTTCTTC

v_call: TRBV29-1
d_call: TRBD1
clone_size: .
j_call: TRBJ2-7
cdr3_aa: CSVKDFRRDRDTYEQYF
cdr3_nt: TGCAGCGTTAAAGATTTTCGCCGGGACAGGGATACCTACGAGCAGTACTTC

v_call: TRBV27
d_call: .
clone_size: once
j_call: TRBJ1-1
cdr3_aa: CASSLQDNTEAFF
cdr3_nt: TGTGCCAGCAGTTTACAGGACAACACTGAAGCTTTCTTT

v_call: TRBV5-1
d_call: TRBD2
clone_size: .
j_call: TRBJ2-2
cdr3_aa: CASSPTGTSGRAGYTGELFF
cdr3_nt: TGCGCCAGCAGCCCGACGGGGACTAGCGGGAGGGCGGGATACACCGGGGAGCTGTTTTTT

v_call: TRBV5-1
d_call: .
clone_size: .
j_call: TRBJ2-7
cdr3_aa: CASSLQGNPYEQYF
cdr3_nt: TGCGCCAGCAGCTTACAGGGCAACCCCTACGAGCAGTACTTC

v_call: TRBV6-5
d_call: TRBD1
clone_size: .
j_call: TRBJ1-5
cdr3_aa: CASSQGQGWGQPQHF
cdr3_nt: TGTGCCAGCAGTCAGGGACAGGGCTGGGGTCAGCCCCAGCATTTT

v_call: TRBV15
d_call: TRBD1
clone_size: .
j_call: TRBJ2-7
cdr3_aa: CATSRQGEIEQYF
cdr3_nt: TGTGCCACCAGCCGACAGGGGGAGATCGAGCAGTACTTC

v_call: TRBV27
d_call: TRBD2
clone_size: .
j_call: TRBJ2-7
cdr3_aa: CASSWTSGVPYEQYF
cdr3_nt: TGTGCCAGCAGCTGGACTAGCGGGGTTCCCTACGAGCAGTACTTC

v_call: TRBV19
d_call: TRBD1
clone_size: .
j_call: TRBJ1-5
cdr3_aa: CASSPGGGSNQPQHF
cdr3_nt: TGTGCCAGTAGTCCAGGGGGGGGAAGCAATCAGCCCCAGCATTTT